The T cell receptor (beta chain) under discussion was sequenced for a study of blood T cells in healthy people across ages. With a J-beta primer mix and a sample-barcoded 5' primer, a second PCR ran about 6 to 11 cycles. A 12-random-nucleotide template-switch adaptor tagged each cDNA molecule. TCRdb reprocessed the 5' RACE reads via MiXCR and lists one record per CDR3 protein. The table lists about 780,000 distinct CDR3 sequences, roughly 25% of them singletons. This clonotype appeared a few times. As the CDR3 is not closed by the conserved phenylalanine or tryptophan, this likely results from a read error. Trimming left V 6 bases short and J 2 bases short, with 13 bases between. From germline, CDR1 is MNHNY and CDR2 SVGAGI (reference sequence). The CDR3 is 14 residues long. These same data were also listed under a study on T cells of mothers and their children. From that second work: M1S, a second-PCR primer, added sample barcodes and 2-4 random nucleotides.

The V call is TRBV6-6, the J call TRBJ1-1; D possibly corresponds to TRBD1 (6 bases). Sequencing input: blood. The source of this sequence is a boy aged 5-17 years in good health. The CDR3, as DNA: TGTGCCAGCAGGAACAGGGCAGCCAACACTGAAGCTTTCCTT. Translated: CASRNRAANTEAFL.